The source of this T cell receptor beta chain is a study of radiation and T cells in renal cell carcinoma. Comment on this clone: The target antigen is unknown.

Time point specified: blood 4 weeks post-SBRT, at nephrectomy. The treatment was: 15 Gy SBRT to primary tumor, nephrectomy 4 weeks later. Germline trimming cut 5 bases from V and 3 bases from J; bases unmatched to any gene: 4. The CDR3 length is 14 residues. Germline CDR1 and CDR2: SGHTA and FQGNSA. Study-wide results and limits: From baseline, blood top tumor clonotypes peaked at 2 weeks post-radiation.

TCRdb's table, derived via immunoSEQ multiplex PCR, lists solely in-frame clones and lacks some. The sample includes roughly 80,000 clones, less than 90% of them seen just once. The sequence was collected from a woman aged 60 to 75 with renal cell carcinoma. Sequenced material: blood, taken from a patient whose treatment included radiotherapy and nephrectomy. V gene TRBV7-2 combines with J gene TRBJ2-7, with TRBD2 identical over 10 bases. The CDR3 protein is CASSLGLASYEQYF. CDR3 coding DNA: TGTGCCAGCAGCCTGGGACTAGCGAGCTACGAGCAGTACTTC.